These 9 T cell receptor beta chains were all obtained from the same sample, sequenced in a study of blood T cells in healthy people across ages. Alongside a J-beta primer mix, a sample-barcoded 5' primer served in a second PCR lasting 7 to 11 cycles. TCRdb recomputed calls from the 5' RACE reads with MiXCR, one row per CDR3 protein. The sample carries about 1.6 million distinct CDR3 sequences, about 35% recorded once. The sample consisted of blood. All receptors derive from a woman in her twenties or thirties in good health.

The CDR3 sequence: CASSVSGRGEQYF. CDR3 sequence (DNA): TGTGCCAGCAGCGTCTCCGGCAGGGGCGAGCAGTACTTC. The chain employs TRBV9 and TRBJ2-7, with a tentative D call TRBD1 (6 bases). The CDR3 is made up of 13 amino acids. With 2 bases removed from V and 6 bases from J, the gap between germline ends came to 12 bases. The germline CDR1 and CDR2 sequences are SGDLS and YYNGEE.

The rearrangement uses TRBV5-5 and TRBJ2-7; the D is unclear. The J call may be faulty, since TRBJ2-5 better matches the DNA end. Germline values: CDR1 SGHKS, CDR2 YYEKEE (reference sequence). CDR3 size: 14 residues. CDR3 in amino acids: CASSLRQAGETQYF. The CDR3 DNA is TGTGCCAGCAGCCTTCGTCAGGCAGGAGAGACCCAGTACTTC.

This chain links TRBV20-1 with TRBJ2-7; 7 nucleotides line up with TRBD1. Germline loops: CDR1 DFQATT, CDR2 SNEGSKA (reference sequence). The junction had 17 bases not matched to a gene; V was cut back by 0 bases and J by 3 bases. This CDR3 is built from 18 residues. As DNA, the CDR3 is TGCAGTGCTAGAGACACCGCTGGACAGGTGCCGATCTTCTACGAGCAGTACTTC. Translated: CSARDTAGQVPIFYEQYF.

This clonotype was found a few times. Given a much more abundant clone one base away, this may be a read error. V and J are TRBV20-1 and TRBJ2-1; D possibly corresponds to TRBD1 (5 bases). CDR1 is DFQATT, CDR2 SNEGSKA, per germline (reference sequence). Deletions cut 0 bases from V and 6 bases from J, with 15 bases between. This CDR3 spans 15 amino acids. CDR3 sequence (DNA): TGCAGTGCTAGAGATCTCCGGCAGGGTTGCAATGAGCAGTTCTTC. Translation: CSARDLRQGCNEQFF.

The genes are TRBV12-3 or TRBV12-4 and TRBJ2-5; D is perhaps TRBD1 or TRBD2 (5 bases each). This CDR3 is 16 amino acids long. V gave up 7 bases and J gave up 11 bases, with 29 bases separating them. The CDR3 sequence: CASNLSGADGKAEQYF. For the CDR3, the DNA is TGTGCCAGCAACCTATCCGGGGCAGATGGGAAAGCGGAGCAGTACTTC.

The table lists this clonotype with many counts. The rearrangement links TRBV29-1 to TRBJ2-3; 8 positions match TRBD2. The germline gives CDR1 SQVTM, CDR2 ANQGSEA. Trimming at V came to 7 bases and at J to 1 base, leaving 7 bases not matched to a gene. The CDR3 has 14 residues. The CDR3 nucleotides read TGCAGCGACCTAACTAGCGGACGCACAGATACGCAGTATTTT. It codes for CSDLTSGRTDTQYF.

The rearrangement joins TRBV20-1 to TRBJ2-3; either TRBD1 or TRBD2 may supply D (5 bases each). Germline V CDR1 and CDR2: DFQATT, SNEGSKA (reference sequence). V lost 0 bases, J lost 0 bases, and 7 bases lay in between. There are 14 residues in the CDR3. CDR3 loop: CSARDRDSTDTQYF. The CDR3 coding sequence is TGCAGTGCTAGAGATCGGGACAGCACAGATACGCAGTATTTT.

This clonotype was seen a few times. This rearrangement joins TRBV10-3 to TRBJ2-3, with 16 bases matching TRBD2. CDR3 length: 17 amino acids. Germline assignment: CDR1 ENHRY and CDR2 SYGVKD. J was trimmed by 2 bases and V by 6 bases; bases with no gene match: 5. CDR3 nucleotide sequence: TGTGCCATCAGGGGGACTAGCGGGGGGGCCGACACAGATACGCAGTATTTT. This sequence encodes CAIRGTSGGADTDTQYF.

In its sample, this clonotype was seen a few times. This chain joins TRBV2 and TRBJ2-3; D uncertain. Germline V gene sequence: CDR1 SNHLY, CDR2 FYNNEI. V was cut by 4 bases and J by 6 bases, with 17 bases left in between. This CDR3 is 15 amino acids long. The CDR3 protein is CASSAWFGAEDTQYF. The CDR3 nucleotides are TGTGCCAGCAGTGCTTGGTTTGGTGCGGAGGATACGCAGTATTTT.